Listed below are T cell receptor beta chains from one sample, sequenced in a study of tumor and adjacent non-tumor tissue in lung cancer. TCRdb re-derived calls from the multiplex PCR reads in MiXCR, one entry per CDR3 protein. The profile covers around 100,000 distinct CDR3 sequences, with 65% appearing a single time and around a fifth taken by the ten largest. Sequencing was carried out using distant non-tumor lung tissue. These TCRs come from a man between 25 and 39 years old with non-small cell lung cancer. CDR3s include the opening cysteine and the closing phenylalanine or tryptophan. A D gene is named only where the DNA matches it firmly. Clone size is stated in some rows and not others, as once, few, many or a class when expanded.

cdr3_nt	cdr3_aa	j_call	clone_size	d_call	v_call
TGCGCCAGCAGCCAAGATAGTCTCCGTAACTACGAGCAGTACTTC	CASSQDSLRNYEQYF	TRBJ2-7	many	NA	TRBV4-1
TGCAGCGCCCTGGGGAGCGAGGGAACAGACACTGAATCCTTCTTT	CSALGSEGTDTESFF	TRBJ1-1	NA	NA	TRBV29-1
TGCGGTGTTACAAGGGACAGGGAGAGGACCGGGGAGCTGTTTTTT	CGVTRDRERTGELFF	TRBJ2-2	once	TRBD1	TRBV20-1
TGTGCCAGCAGTGCACTAGCGGCCCTCACTGATACGCAGTATTTT	CASSALAALTDTQYF	TRBJ2-3	few	TRBD2	TRBV12-3/TRBV12-4
TGTGCCAGCAGCCAATGTATTGGGAGGGGGCTAAGGGCTTCCTTT	CASSQCIGRGLRASF	TRBJ1-1	NA	TRBD1	TRBV4-2
TGTGCCAGCACCGCGGGCGGGAAAGACGAACAGTACTTC	CASTAGGKDEQYF	TRBJ2-7	few	NA	TRBV11-2
TGTGCCGGCAGCCTATTGGTTGGGGTCGGCACCGGGGAGCTGTTTTTT	CAGSLLVGVGTGELFF	TRBJ2-2	NA	NA	TRBV7-9
TGTGCCAGCAGTTTGATGAGACAGACAGTGTCGGGGGAGACTCAGTACTTC	CASSLMRQTVSGETQYF	TRBJ2-5	NA	NA	TRBV6-5
TGTGCCAGCAGTTTAGTAGGGGGAGGTGACTCCTACGAGCAGTACTTC	CASSLVGGGDSYEQYF	TRBJ2-7	NA	NA	TRBV28
TGTGCCAGCACCTTGGGGGAGAGGAGCATTCAGTATTTC	CASTLGERSIQYF	TRBJ2-4	NA	NA	TRBV11-2
TGCGCCAGCAGCCAAGCAAGTGGGGGGGTTGGAAACACCATATATTTT	CASSQASGGVGNTIYF	TRBJ1-3	many	NA	TRBV4-1
TGTGCCAGCGGTTATGCGGCGCGGGGGTCATCCTACGAGCAGTACTTC	CASGYAARGSSYEQYF	TRBJ2-7	NA	TRBD2	TRBV6-2/TRBV6-3
TGTGCCAGCAGCTTAGTGGCTAGCTGGACGGATGAGCAATTCTTC	CASSLVASWTDEQFF	TRBJ2-1	NA	NA	TRBV11-2
TGCAGTGCTAGAGATTTCACGAGCGGGAGGAACGCCTACAATGAGCACTTCTTC	CSARDFTSGRNAYNEHFF	TRBJ2-1	NA	TRBD2	TRBV20-1
TGTGCTAGCGGCGTAGGGGGGGCAATATACGAGCAGTACTTC	CASGVGGAIYEQYF	TRBJ2-7	NA	NA	TRBV12-3/TRBV12-4
TGTGCCAGCAGCCCCGTGGACAGGGAGACCCAGTACTTC	CASSPVDRETQYF	TRBJ2-5	few	TRBD1	TRBV7-9
TGCAGTGCGCCCGACTCAGGACAGCGTTTGAGTAAACTGTTTTTT	CSAPDSGQRLSKLFF	TRBJ1-4	many	NA	TRBV20-1
TGTGACAGCAGCTCCCAGGGGCGCTCAACCTCACCCCTCCACTTT	CDSSSQGRSTSPLHF	TRBJ1-6	NA	NA	TRBV7-8
TGTGCCAGCAGGCGCAGGGGGCGGAAGACTCAATCTTTCTTT	CASRRRGRKTQSFF	TRBJ1-1	NA	TRBD1	TRBV12-3/TRBV12-4
TGTGCCAGCAGCTTAGGGAACAGCTACCAAGAGACCCAGTACTTC	CASSLGNSYQETQYF	TRBJ2-5	NA	NA	TRBV11-3
TGTGCCAGCAGCTCGGATAGGGGAGACTACACCTTC	CASSSDRGDYTF	TRBJ1-2	NA	NA	TRBV7-9
TGTGCCAGCAGCTTAGAGGTCACAGGGGGTAGCCACGAGCAGTACTTC	CASSLEVTGGSHEQYF	TRBJ2-7	many	TRBD1	TRBV7-9
TGTGCCGGCAGTTGGGTCAGGGGATACGAGCAGTACTTC	CAGSWVRGYEQYF	TRBJ2-7	NA	NA	TRBV12-3/TRBV12-4
TGTGCTAGCAGGGATACTCCCAGCGACACAGATACGCAGTATTTT	CASRDTPSDTDTQYF	TRBJ2-3	NA	NA	TRBV4-2
TGTACCAGCAGTTATTCGACAGGGAGAGGCTGGGAGCTGTTTTTT	CTSSYSTGRGWELFF	TRBJ2-2	once	TRBD1	TRBV6-5
TGTGCCAGCAGCTTAATCGGGCGGGATACCACTGGGGAGCTGTTTTTT	CASSLIGRDTTGELFF	TRBJ2-2	few	NA	TRBV11-2
TGCAGCGTTGAGGGCACTTTTTACGAGCAGTACTTC	CSVEGTFYEQYF	TRBJ2-7	NA	NA	TRBV29-1
TGTGCCAGCAGCCAGGGACAGGGACCCTACAATGAGCAGTTCTTC	CASSQGQGPYNEQFF	TRBJ2-1	many	TRBD1	TRBV4-2
TGTGCCAGCAGCTTGTGGCGGACAGGCACAGATACGCAGTATTTC	CASSLWRTGTDTQYF	TRBJ2-3	NA	TRBD1	TRBV5-4
TGCAGTGCTAGTGAGACTGCCCAAGAGGCCCAGTGCTTC	CSASETAQEAQCF	TRBJ2-5	NA	NA	TRBV20-1
TGTGCCAGCAGTCGGGAGGAGGGGGCCAATCAGCCCCAGCATTTT	CASSREEGANQPQHF	TRBJ1-5	NA	TRBD1	TRBV11-3
TGCAGTGTTAGTGGGGGCGTCTATGGCTACACCTTC	CSVSGGVYGYTF	TRBJ1-2	NA	NA	TRBV20-1
TGCAGTGCTAGACGAAGAGGTAGCGAGAAGGACAATGAGCAGTTCTTC	CSARRRGSEKDNEQFF	TRBJ2-1	few	NA	TRBV20-1
TGTGCCAGCAATTTAATGCATGTAGAAGAAAAACTGTTTTTT	CASNLMHVEEKLFF	TRBJ1-4	NA	NA	TRBV12-3/TRBV12-4
TGTGTCAGCAGCTTAGGGGACAGGAGCTCATACGAGCAGTACTTC	CVSSLGDRSSYEQYF	TRBJ2-7	NA	TRBD1	TRBV11-2
TGTACCAGCATCACACCGGGACAGGGGTCCTACGAGCAGTACTTC	CTSITPGQGSYEQYF	TRBJ2-7	NA	TRBD1	TRBV11-2
TGCAGTGCTAGATCCCAGACAGGGGGGAGAAGCAATCAGCCCCAGCATTTT	CSARSQTGGRSNQPQHF	TRBJ1-5	many	TRBD1	TRBV20-1
TGTGCCAGCAGTCCCTGGGACAGCCAATCGGGGGAGCTGTTTTTC	CASSPWDSQSGELFF	TRBJ2-2	once	NA	TRBV6-5
TGTTCCATCAGCCAAGGGAGCGGGGGGGCCCCGGATACGCAGTATTTT	CSISQGSGGAPDTQYF	TRBJ2-3	NA	TRBD2	TRBV4-2
TGTGCCAGTAACCCCGGGAGCCCTGACAGCTCCTACGAGCAGTACTTC	CASNPGSPDSSYEQYF	TRBJ2-7	NA	NA	TRBV19
TGTGCCAGCAGCTTAGTCTTCAGAACGAATAAAATAGGCGATGAGCAGTTCTTC	CASSLVFRTNKIGDEQFF	TRBJ2-1	NA	NA	TRBV11-2
TGCAGCGTTAAAAAGGGGCGTGAGCAATTCTTC	CSVKKGREQFF	TRBJ2-1	NA	NA	TRBV29-1
TGCGCCAGCAGCTTGGGGCAGGGAAAAGAAAAACTGTTTTTT	CASSLGQGKEKLFF	TRBJ1-4	few	NA	TRBV5-1
TGTGCCAACAAAATACAGGCCGGAGTCACCGGGGAGCTGTTTTTT	CANKIQAGVTGELFF	TRBJ2-2	NA	NA	TRBV7-9
TGTGCCAGCACCAAAGACATGCTCACTGGCTACACCTTC	CASTKDMLTGYTF	TRBJ1-2	NA	NA	TRBV5-6
TGTGCCAGCAGCCAACTATCGAGAGAGCAGTTCTTC	CASSQLSREQFF	TRBJ2-1	NA	NA	TRBV6-2/TRBV6-3
TGTGCCAGCATTCCCCGGGGAAGCTCGACAGATACGCAGTATTTT	CASIPRGSSTDTQYF	TRBJ2-3	NA	NA	TRBV6-1
TGTGCCAGCAGCTCACAGACTAGCGGGGGACCTGTGGTGCAGTACTTC	CASSSQTSGGPVVQYF	TRBJ2-7	once	TRBD2	TRBV11-3
TGTGCCAGCTGTTTAGACATTTCCAGTACAGATACGCAGTATTTT	CASCLDISSTDTQYF	TRBJ2-3	NA	NA	TRBV12-3/TRBV12-4
TGTGCCAGCAGCGCCAGACAGGGGACACCCTATAATGAGCCGTTCTTC	CASSARQGTPYNEPFF	TRBJ2-1	NA	TRBD1	TRBV11-3
TGTGACAACAGCTTGTTTATAGCCACTGAAGCTTTCTTT	CDNSLFIATEAFF	TRBJ1-1	NA	NA	TRBV5-6
TGTGCCAGCAGCTTGGATTCTGGGACAGGGGTTTACAATGAGCAGTTCTTC	CASSLDSGTGVYNEQFF	TRBJ2-1	NA	TRBD1	TRBV5-6
TGTGCCAGCAAATTGGGACTAAGAACAGATACGCAGTATTTT	CASKLGLRTDTQYF	TRBJ2-3	NA	TRBD2	TRBV6-5
TGTGCCAGCGGATGGACTAGCTGGGGTCACACCAGGGAGCTGTTTTTT	CASGWTSWGHTRELFF	TRBJ2-2	NA	TRBD2	TRBV6-2/TRBV6-3
TGTGCCAACAGTAGTGACTATGGGAGCAACTACGAGCAGTACTTC	CANSSDYGSNYEQYF	TRBJ2-7	once	NA	TRBV11-2
TGCAGTGTTAGCCGTCCCTTTCAGAACACTGAAGCTTTCTTT	CSVSRPFQNTEAFF	TRBJ1-1	few	NA	TRBV20-1
TGCAGTGCTAGAGATATAGCGGGAAGGGAGACCCAGTACTTC	CSARDIAGRETQYF	TRBJ2-5	few	TRBD2	TRBV20-1
TGTGCCAGCTGCTTAGTGGGAGTTGAACAGTTCTTC	CASCLVGVEQFF	TRBJ2-1	NA	NA	TRBV11-3
TGTGCCAGCAGCCCCCGACAGTGGGATTCATCCCTACACTTT	CASSPRQWDSSLHF	TRBJ1-6	NA	NA	TRBV11-2
TGTGCCGGCAGTTACTCGGAGGGGGCTGGAAACACCATATATTTT	CAGSYSEGAGNTIYF	TRBJ1-3	NA	NA	TRBV6-5